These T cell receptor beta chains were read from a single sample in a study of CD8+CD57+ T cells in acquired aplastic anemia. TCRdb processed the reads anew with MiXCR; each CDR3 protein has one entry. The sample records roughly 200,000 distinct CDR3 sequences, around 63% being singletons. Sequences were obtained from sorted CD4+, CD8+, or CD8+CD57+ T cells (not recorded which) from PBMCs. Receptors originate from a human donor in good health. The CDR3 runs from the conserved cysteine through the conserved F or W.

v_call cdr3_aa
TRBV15 CATSRVSGAEQYF
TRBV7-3 CASSPRQGASEQYF
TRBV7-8 CASSANRGGNTEAFF
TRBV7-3 CASSLDPGFSPLHF
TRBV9 CASSVDPGSTDTQYF
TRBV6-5 CAIGTSGNNEQFF
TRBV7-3 CASSFYGGNQPQHF
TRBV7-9 CASSLEGQGALGYTF
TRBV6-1 CASSEAFRDKYNEQFF
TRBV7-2 CASSLRSGGDYEQYF